This entry lists 30 T cell receptor beta chains sequenced from one sample in a study of blood T cell repertoires in COVID-19. Assay used: immunoSEQ multiplex PCR; TCRdb lists only in-frame clones, some missing. The table records fewer than 350,000 clones, around 90% of them present only once. Sample: PBMCs or T cells enriched from blood (not recorded which). These receptor sequences come from a woman younger than 45 with acute COVID-19.

V is TRBV10-3 and J is TRBJ2-7; 10 nucleotides agree with TRBD2. Unmatched junction bases numbered 10, after V lost 5 bases and J lost 3 bases. This CDR3 spans 16 amino acids. From germline, CDR1 is ENHRY and CDR2 SYGVKD. Here the CDR3 reads CAISKTGLATGYEQYF. The DNA for the CDR3 is TGTGCCATCAGTAAAACGGGACTAGCGACTGGCTACGAGCAGTACTTC.

V is TRBV19 and J is TRBJ2-4; TRBD2 matches at 12 bases. The V gene's germline CDR1 is LNHDA and CDR2 SQIVND (reference sequence). V shed 5 bases and J 1 base; nucleotides not matched to a gene: 3. The CDR3 is 16 residues long. CDR3 bases: TGTGCCAGTAGTCAAACTAGCGGGAGGGCCAAAAACATTCAGTACTTC. Translation gives CASSQTSGRAKNIQYF.

The V and J genes are TRBV10-1 and TRBJ2-3; D is perhaps TRBD1 (5 bases). CDR1 is WNHNN and CDR2 is SYGVQD in the germline V gene (reference sequence). Trimming took 1 base from V and 1 from J, leaving 15 bases between them. This CDR3 has 17 amino acids. CDR3 DNA sequence: TGCGCCAGCAGTGAGTGTTCCACAGGATTCCGCACAGATACGCAGTATTTT. This translates into CASSECSTGFRTDTQYF.

The rearrangement uses TRBV5-1 and TRBJ2-5; 8 bases are a match to TRBD1. V was pared by 4 bases and J by 4 bases, with 6 bases of the junction left unmatched. In germline, CDR1 is SGHRS, CDR2 YFSETQ. The CDR3 consists of 14 residues. CDR3 nucleotides: TGCGCCAGCAGCGACTGGACAGGGTCAGAGACCCAGTACTTC. Translating it yields CASSDWTGSETQYF.

This sequence joins TRBV30 and TRBJ2-7; a possible D gene is TRBD2 (5 bases). Between the trimmed V and J ends, which lost 3 bases and 6 bases, there was a span of 18 bases. The CDR3 is made up of 14 amino acids. CDR1 GTSNPN and CDR2 SVGIG come from the germline V gene (reference sequence). The CDR3 sequence: CAWSDGRREFEQYF. CDR3 nucleotides: TGTGCCTGGAGCGATGGAAGACGGGAATTCGAGCAGTACTTC.

V gene TRBV3-1 (or the pseudogene TRBV3-2) combines with J gene TRBJ1-2; possible D gene TRBD1, 5 bases. Trimming left V 4 bases short and J 4 bases short, with 10 bases between. CDR1 is LGHDT, CDR2 YNNKEL, per germline (reference sequence). The CDR3 is made up of 13 amino acids. CDR3 nucleotides: TGTGCCAGCAGCCCTCAGCAGGGCTATGGCTACACCTTC. Encoded protein: CASSPQQGYGYTF.

The rearrangement uses TRBV19 and TRBJ2-3; the D is unclear. This CDR3 is 14 amino acids long. V lost 7 bases and J lost 3, with 14 bases in between. CDR1 and CDR2 from the germline V gene are LNHDA and SQIVND (reference sequence). DNA for the CDR3: TGTGCCAGTAACGGTGGAGTCGGGACAGATACGCAGTATTTT. Its protein is CASNGGVGTDTQYF.

V gene TRBV28 combines with J gene TRBJ2-3, with D maybe TRBD1 (6 bases). This CDR3 contains 14 residues. Germline-derived CDR1 and CDR2 are MDHEN and SYDVKM. The V gene lost 6 bases and the J gene lost 1 base, with 11 bases spanning the gap. The CDR3 DNA reads as TGTGCCAGCAGCGCAGGGGACGGCACAGATACGCAGTATTTT. It translates to CASSAGDGTDTQYF.

The chain uses TRBV28 and TRBJ1-4; maybe TRBD1 (6 bases). Trimming stripped 6 bases from V and 0 bases from J, with 14 bases between. Per germline, CDR1 MDHEN and CDR2 SYDVKM. The CDR3 has 16 amino acids. This CDR3 is CASSPRGQATNEKLFF. In DNA, the CDR3 is TGTGCCAGCAGCCCCAGGGGCCAGGCAACTAATGAAAAACTGTTTTTT.

This clone was counted only a few times. The chain is built from TRBV3-1 (or the pseudogene TRBV3-2) and TRBJ1-2, with D unresolved. CDR1 LGHDT and CDR2 YNNKEL come from the germline V gene (reference sequence). Deletions cut 3 bases from V and 6 bases from J, with 8 bases between. This CDR3 has 12 residues. This CDR3 is CASSQTSNGYTF. Here the CDR3 DNA reads TGTGCCAGCAGCCAGACAAGTAATGGCTACACCTTC.

The chain joins TRBV19 to TRBJ2-6, with TRBD2 identical over 7 bases. V dropped 7 bases and J dropped 0; count of bases not matched to a gene: 12. The CDR3 contains 18 residues. Per the germline V gene, CDR1 is LNHDA and CDR2 is SQIVND (reference sequence). The CDR3 loop reads CASTTGLSGGSGANVLTF. The CDR3, as DNA: TGTGCCAGTACCACGGGACTTTCGGGGGGCTCTGGGGCCAACGTCCTGACTTTC.

This chain links TRBV7-6 with TRBJ2-2, with 8 bases fitting TRBD2. The CDR3 sequence is 16 residues long. The junction had 6 bases not matched to a gene; V was cut back by 5 bases and J by 1 base. The germline CDR1 and CDR2 sequences are SGHVS and FNYEAQ. The CDR3 DNA reads TGTGCCAGCAGCCCCTCCGGGGGGGGGAACACCGGGGAGCTGTTTTTT. It codes for CASSPSGGGNTGELFF. The full variable domain, its missing parts supplied by reference TRBV7-6 and TRBJ2-2, is GAGVSQSPRYKVTKRGQDVALRCDPISGHVSLYWYRQALGQGPEFLTYFNYEAQQDKSGLPNDRFSAERPEGSISTLTIQRTEQRDSAMYRCASSPSGGGNTGELFFGEGSRLTVL.

The chain recombines TRBV7-3 with TRBJ2-2; 7 bases are shared with TRBD1. CDR1 SGHTA and CDR2 FQGTGA come from the germline V gene. Losses at the gene ends were 5 bases for V and 4 bases for J; bases not matched to a gene: 10. This CDR3 has 16 amino acids. The CDR3 DNA is TGTGCCAGCAGCAACGGACAGGCCACGAGCACCGGGGAGCTGTTTTTT. Protein product: CASSNGQATSTGELFF.

The V and J genes are TRBV2 and TRBJ2-5; 12 bases align to TRBD2. J gave up 0 bases and V 4 bases, and 3 bases lay outside the gene matches. This CDR3 has 16 residues. In germline, CDR1 is SNHLY, CDR2 FYNNEI. The DNA of the CDR3 is TGTGCCAGCAGTGGGCTAGCGGGAGGGTACCAAGAGACCCAGTACTTC. It encodes CASSGLAGGYQETQYF.

The V and J genes are TRBV6-5 and TRBJ2-1; D remains unclear. CDR3 size: 12 residues. Trimming left V 3 bases short and J 7 bases short, with 7 bases between. The germline V gene has CDR1 MNHEY and CDR2 SVGAGI. In DNA, the CDR3 is TGTGCCAGCAGTTATTACGGGAATGAGCAGTTCTTC. The encoded protein is CASSYYGNEQFF.

The chain combines TRBV27 with TRBJ1-1, with D possibly matching TRBD1 (5 bases). This CDR3 has 12 residues. Per germline, CDR1 MNHEY and CDR2 SMNVEV (reference sequence). V was trimmed by 4 bases and J by 7 bases, leaving 10 bases between them. CDR3 amino acids: CASSSGGYEAFF. CDR3 DNA: TGTGCCAGCAGTTCCGGGGGGTATGAAGCTTTCTTT.

The chain carries TRBV7-8 and TRBJ2-7, with a tentative D call TRBD1 (6 bases). V was clipped by 5 bases and J by 2 bases, with 13 bases between them. The CDR3 is made up of 14 amino acids. The germline V gene encodes CDR1 SGHVS and CDR2 FQNEAQ. CDR3 in amino acids: CASSEGDGTYEQYF. As DNA, the CDR3 is TGTGCCAGCAGCGAGGGGGACGGTACCTACGAGCAGTACTTC.

The rearrangement uses TRBV15 and TRBJ2-5; the match to TRBD2 covers 10 bases. J was trimmed by 0 bases and V by 5 bases; bases with no gene match: 15. This CDR3 has 19 amino acids. Germline-derived CDR1 and CDR2 are LNHNV and YYDKDF (reference sequence). Written as DNA, the CDR3 is TGTGCCACCAGCGGCCCTAAGTATCGACTAGCGGGTTACCAAGAGACCCAGTACTTC. Translated: CATSGPKYRLAGYQETQYF.

This clone was detected only once. The chain joins TRBV29-1 to TRBJ2-5; D not certain. This CDR3 region has 14 residues. V lost 3 bases and J 1 base, leaving 12 bases between the germline ends. CDR1 is SQVTM, CDR2 ANQGSEA, per germline. The CDR3 DNA follows: TGCAGCGTTGATGCGAGGATGGGCCAAGAGACCCAGTACTTC. It specifies CSVDARMGQETQYF.

The V gene is TRBV2, the J gene TRBJ1-1; possible D gene TRBD1, 6 bases. CDR3 size: 16 residues. The germline V and J ends were trimmed by 8 bases and 1 base, with 20 bases remaining between them. Germline V gives CDR1 SNHLY, CDR2 FYNNEI. The chain's CDR3 is CASVDFWGQPNTEAFF. The CDR3 DNA is TGTGCCAGCGTGGATTTTTGGGGACAACCGAACACTGAAGCTTTCTTT. The full variable domain, its missing parts supplied by reference TRBV2 and TRBJ1-1, is EPEVTQTPSHQVTQMGQEVILRCVPISNHLYFYWYRQILGQKVEFLVSFYNNEISEKSEIFDDQFSVERPDGSNFTLKIRSTKLEDSAMYFCASVDFWGQPNTEAFFGQGTRLTVV.

The chain is built from TRBV25-1 and TRBJ2-7, with 9 positions matching TRBD1. The V gene's germline CDR1 is MGHDK and CDR2 SYGVNS. V was pared by 3 bases and J by 5 bases, with 5 bases of the junction left unmatched. This CDR3 is built from 14 residues. CDR3: CASSDGQGFNEQYF. CDR3 in DNA: TGTGCCAGCAGTGATGGACAGGGGTTTAACGAGCAGTACTTC.

The V and J genes are TRBV30 and TRBJ2-2, with 7 bases that match TRBD1. The CDR3 spans 19 residues. V shed 4 bases, J shed 2 bases, and the junction held 19 bases outside the gene matches. Germline values: CDR1 GTSNPN, CDR2 SVGIG (reference sequence). The CDR3 loop reads CAWTFLFGTENKNTGELFF. Here the CDR3 DNA reads TGTGCCTGGACCTTCCTCTTCGGGACAGAAAATAAAAACACCGGGGAGCTGTTTTTT. Full variable domain (missing parts from reference TRBV30 and TRBJ2-2): SQTIHQWPATLVQPVGSPLSLECTVEGTSNPNLYWYRQAAGRGLQLLFYSVGIGQISSEVPQNLSASRPQDRQFILSSKKLLLSDSGFYLCAWTFLFGTENKNTGELFFGEGSRLTVL.

CDR3 in DNA: TGTGCCAGCAGTCCCGTGTTTCAAGCGGGTCACAATGAGCAGTTCTTC. Translating it yields CASSPVFQAGHNEQFF. The chain has TRBV27 and TRBJ2-1, with a tentative D call TRBD2 (6 bases). CDR1 is MNHEY, CDR2 SMNVEV, per germline (reference sequence). The CDR3 runs 16 residues. Trimming took 5 bases from V and 5 from J, leaving 19 bases between them.

The chain recombines TRBV29-1 with TRBJ1-1; D remains unclear. Trimming cost V 6 bases and J 1 base, with 12 bases left between them. CDR1 SQVTM and CDR2 ANQGSEA come from the germline V gene. The CDR3 totals 13 residues. The CDR3 DNA reads TGCAGCGTCTTTTTAGCAGCGAACACTGAAGCTTTCTTT. Translating it yields CSVFLAANTEAFF.

The chain uses TRBV27 and TRBJ2-3; D is ambiguous. V lost 4 bases, J lost 0 bases, and 5 bases lay in between. Germline CDR1 reads MNHEY; CDR2 reads SMNVEV (reference sequence). This CDR3 has 13 residues. CDR3 amino acids: CASSSSSTDTQYF. As DNA, the CDR3 is TGTGCCAGCAGTTCCTCTAGCACAGATACGCAGTATTTT.

The table lists this clone with a count of one. The V call is TRBV27, the J call TRBJ2-3; 8 positions agree with TRBD2. The length of the CDR3 is 15 residues. Germline CDR1 is MNHEY and CDR2 is SMNVEV (reference sequence). Germline trimming cut 6 bases from V and 2 bases from J; bases unmatched to any gene: 7. The CDR3 DNA is TGTGCCAGCAGCCCTGGGACTAGTTTCACAGATACGCAGTATTTT. This translates into CASSPGTSFTDTQYF.

The V gene is TRBV7-2, the J gene TRBJ1-5, with 10 bases aligning to TRBD1. CDR3 length equals 14 residues. Germline CDR1 SGHTA, CDR2 FQGNSA. With 4 bases clipped from V and 7 bases from J, the junction kept 4 bases outside the gene matches. The CDR3 spells CASSSSGQGQPQHF. CDR3 coding DNA: TGTGCCAGCAGCTCCTCGGGACAGGGGCAGCCCCAGCATTTT.

The chain is built from TRBV5-6 and TRBJ1-2; the match to TRBD1 covers 10 bases. Trimming at V came to 3 bases and at J to 2 bases, leaving 10 bases not matched to a gene. The CDR3 is 17 amino acids. Germline CDR1 is SGHDT and CDR2 is YYEEEE. CDR3 loop: CASSSPGTGVRNYGYTF. The CDR3 region has the DNA TGTGCCAGCAGCTCGCCGGGGACAGGGGTGCGGAACTATGGCTACACCTTC.

The chain links TRBV7-6 to TRBJ2-2; D unresolved. V lost 0 bases to trimming and J lost 3 bases, with 14 bases between them. This CDR3 comprises 17 residues. CDR1 and CDR2 from the germline V gene are SGHVS and FNYEAQ. In DNA form, the CDR3 reads TGTGCCAGCAGCTTAGCCACCGTAGTGCTACACACCGGGGAGCTGTTTTTT. It codes for CASSLATVVLHTGELFF.

The chain couples TRBV12-3 or TRBV12-4 to TRBJ2-3, with D perhaps matching TRBD1 (6 bases). V was cut by 6 bases and J by 4 bases, with 11 bases left in between. The CDR3 is 13 amino acids. The CDR3 DNA sequence: TGTGCCAGCAGCACAGGGTTAGCAGATACGCAGTATTTT. It translates to CASSTGLADTQYF.